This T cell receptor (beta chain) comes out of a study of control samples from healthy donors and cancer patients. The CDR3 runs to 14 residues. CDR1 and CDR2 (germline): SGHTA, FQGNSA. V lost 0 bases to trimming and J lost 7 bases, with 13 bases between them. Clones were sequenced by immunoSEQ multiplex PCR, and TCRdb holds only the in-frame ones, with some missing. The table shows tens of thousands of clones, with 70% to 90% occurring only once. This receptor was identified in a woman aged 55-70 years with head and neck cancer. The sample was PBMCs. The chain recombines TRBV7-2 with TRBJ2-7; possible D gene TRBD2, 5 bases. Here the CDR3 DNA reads TGTGCCAGCAGCTTAGCTTTTACGACGGGAGAGCAGTACTTC. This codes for CASSLAFTTGEQYF.